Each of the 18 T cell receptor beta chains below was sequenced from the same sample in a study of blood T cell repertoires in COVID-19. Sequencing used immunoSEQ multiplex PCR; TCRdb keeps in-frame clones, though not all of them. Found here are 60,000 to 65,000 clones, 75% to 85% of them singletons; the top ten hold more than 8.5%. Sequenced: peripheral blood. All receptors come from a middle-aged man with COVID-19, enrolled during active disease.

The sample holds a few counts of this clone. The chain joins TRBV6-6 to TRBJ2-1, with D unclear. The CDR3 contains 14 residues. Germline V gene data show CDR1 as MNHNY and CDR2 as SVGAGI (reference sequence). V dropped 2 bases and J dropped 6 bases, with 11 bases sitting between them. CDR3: CASSYIPESNEQFF. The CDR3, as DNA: TGTGCCAGCAGTTACATCCCGGAGAGCAATGAGCAGTTCTTC.

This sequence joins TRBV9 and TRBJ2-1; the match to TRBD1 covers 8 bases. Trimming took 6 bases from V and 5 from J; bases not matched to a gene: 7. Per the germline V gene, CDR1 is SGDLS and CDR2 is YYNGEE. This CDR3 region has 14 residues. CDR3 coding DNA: TGTGCCAGCAACGACAGGGGCGTGGACAATGAGCAGTTCTTC. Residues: CASNDRGVDNEQFF.

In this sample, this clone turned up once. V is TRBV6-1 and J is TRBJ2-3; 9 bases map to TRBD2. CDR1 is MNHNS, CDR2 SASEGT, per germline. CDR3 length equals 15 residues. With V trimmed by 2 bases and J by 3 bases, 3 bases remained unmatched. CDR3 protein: CASSERLAATDTQYF. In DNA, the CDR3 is TGTGCCAGCAGTGAACGACTAGCGGCGACAGATACGCAGTATTTT.

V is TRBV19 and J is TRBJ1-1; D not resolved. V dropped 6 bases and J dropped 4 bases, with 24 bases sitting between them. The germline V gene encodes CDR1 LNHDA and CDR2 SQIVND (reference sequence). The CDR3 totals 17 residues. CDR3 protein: CASSPPALTKGGTEAFF. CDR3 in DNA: TGTGCCAGTAGCCCTCCGGCCCTGACAAAAGGAGGCACTGAAGCTTTCTTT.

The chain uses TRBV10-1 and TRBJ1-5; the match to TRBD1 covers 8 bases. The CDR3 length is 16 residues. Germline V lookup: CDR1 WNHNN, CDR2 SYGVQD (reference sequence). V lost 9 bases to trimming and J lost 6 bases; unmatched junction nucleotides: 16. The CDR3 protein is CASKVTGGEFGQPQHF. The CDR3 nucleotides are TGCGCCAGTAAAGTTACAGGGGGGGAATTTGGTCAGCCCCAGCATTTT.

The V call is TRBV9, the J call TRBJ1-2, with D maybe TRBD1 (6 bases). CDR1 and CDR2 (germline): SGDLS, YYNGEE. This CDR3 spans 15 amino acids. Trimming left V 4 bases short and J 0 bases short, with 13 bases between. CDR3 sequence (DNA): TGTGCCAGCAGCCTCCGGGACAACCCTAACTATGGCTACACCTTC. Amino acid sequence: CASSLRDNPNYGYTF.

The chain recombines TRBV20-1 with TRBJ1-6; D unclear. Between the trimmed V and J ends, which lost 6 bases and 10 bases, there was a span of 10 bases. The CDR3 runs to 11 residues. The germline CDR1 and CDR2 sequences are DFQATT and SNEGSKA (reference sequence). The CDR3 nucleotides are TGCAGTGCCCCCACGGGGTCACCCCTCCACTTT. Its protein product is CSAPTGSPLHF.

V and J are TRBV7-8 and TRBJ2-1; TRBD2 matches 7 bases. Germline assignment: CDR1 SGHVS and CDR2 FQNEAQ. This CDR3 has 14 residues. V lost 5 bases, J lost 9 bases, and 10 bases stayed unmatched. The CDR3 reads CASSLLLALGEQFF. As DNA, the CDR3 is TGTGCCAGCAGCCTCTTACTAGCGCTTGGTGAGCAGTTCTTC.

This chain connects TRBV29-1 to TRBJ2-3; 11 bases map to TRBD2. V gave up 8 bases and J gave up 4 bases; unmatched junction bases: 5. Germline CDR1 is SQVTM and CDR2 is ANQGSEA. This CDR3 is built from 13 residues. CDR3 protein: CSTIAGGPDTQYF. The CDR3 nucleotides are TGCAGCACCATAGCGGGGGGGCCAGATACGCAGTATTTT.

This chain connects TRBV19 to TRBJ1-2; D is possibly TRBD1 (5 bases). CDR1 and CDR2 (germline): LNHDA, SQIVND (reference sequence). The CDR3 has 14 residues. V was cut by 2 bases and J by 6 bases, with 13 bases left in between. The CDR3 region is CASSIKVRGDGYTF. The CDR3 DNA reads TGTGCCAGTAGTATAAAGGTCCGGGGGGATGGCTACACCTTC. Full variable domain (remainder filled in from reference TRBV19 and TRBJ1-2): DGGITQSPKYLFRKEGQNVTLSCEQNLNHDAMYWYRQDPGQGLRLIYYSQIVNDFQKGDIAEGYSVSREKKESFPLTVTSAQKNPTAFYLCASSIKVRGDGYTFGSGTRLTVV.

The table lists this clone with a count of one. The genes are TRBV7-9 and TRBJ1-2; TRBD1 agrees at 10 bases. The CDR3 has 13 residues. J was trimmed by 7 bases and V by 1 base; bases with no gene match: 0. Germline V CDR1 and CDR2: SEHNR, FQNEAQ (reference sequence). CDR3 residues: CASSLGDRGGYTF. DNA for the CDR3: TGTGCCAGCAGCTTAGGGGACAGGGGTGGCTACACCTTC.

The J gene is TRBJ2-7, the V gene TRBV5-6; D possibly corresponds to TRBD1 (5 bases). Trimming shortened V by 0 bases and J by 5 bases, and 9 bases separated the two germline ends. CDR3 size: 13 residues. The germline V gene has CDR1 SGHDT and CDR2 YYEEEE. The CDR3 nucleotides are TGTGCCAGCAGCTTGGGCAGGGCCCACGAGCAGTACTTC. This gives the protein CASSLGRAHEQYF.

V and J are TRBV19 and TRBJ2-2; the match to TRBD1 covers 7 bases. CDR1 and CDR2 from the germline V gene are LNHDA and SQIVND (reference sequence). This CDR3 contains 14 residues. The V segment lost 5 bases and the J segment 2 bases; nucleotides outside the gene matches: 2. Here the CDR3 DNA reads TGTGCCAGTAGTTCAGGGGGAAACACCGGGGAGCTGTTTTTT. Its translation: CASSSGGNTGELFF.

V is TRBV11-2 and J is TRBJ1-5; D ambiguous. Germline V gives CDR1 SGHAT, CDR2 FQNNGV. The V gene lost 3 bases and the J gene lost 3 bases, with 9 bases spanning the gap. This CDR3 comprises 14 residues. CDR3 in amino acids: CASSFSQYNQPQHF. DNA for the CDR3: TGTGCCAGCAGCTTCTCACAGTACAATCAGCCCCAGCATTTT.

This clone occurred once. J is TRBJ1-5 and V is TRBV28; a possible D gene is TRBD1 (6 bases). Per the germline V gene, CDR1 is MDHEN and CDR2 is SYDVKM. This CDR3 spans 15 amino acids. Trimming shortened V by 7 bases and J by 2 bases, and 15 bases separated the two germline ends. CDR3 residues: CASNREGVGNQPQHF. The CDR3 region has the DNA TGTGCCAGCAACCGCGAGGGGGTTGGCAATCAGCCCCAGCATTTT. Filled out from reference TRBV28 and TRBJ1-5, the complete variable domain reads DVKVTQSSRYLVKRTGEKVFLECVQDMDHENMFWYRQDPGLGLRLIYFSYDVKMKEKGDIPEGYSVSREKKERFSLILESASTNQTSMYLCASNREGVGNQPQHFGDGTRLSIL.

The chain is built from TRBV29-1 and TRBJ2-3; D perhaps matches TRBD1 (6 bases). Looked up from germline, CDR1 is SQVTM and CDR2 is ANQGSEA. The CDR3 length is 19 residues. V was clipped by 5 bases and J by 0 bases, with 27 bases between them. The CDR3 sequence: CSVRGYQGKRSKSTDTQYF. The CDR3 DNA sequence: TGCAGCGTTAGGGGGTACCAAGGAAAAAGGTCGAAAAGCACAGATACGCAGTATTTT.

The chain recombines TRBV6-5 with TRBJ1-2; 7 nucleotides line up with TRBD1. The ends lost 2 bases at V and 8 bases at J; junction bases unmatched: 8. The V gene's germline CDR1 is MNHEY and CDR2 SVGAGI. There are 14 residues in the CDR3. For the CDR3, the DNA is TGTGCCAGCAGTTACGGGGACAGAACGCGGGGCTACACCTTC. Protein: CASSYGDRTRGYTF.

CDR3 in DNA: TGTGCCAGCAGCCACAAGGCGACACAACTCTCCTACGAGCAGTACTTC. Amino acids: CASSHKATQLSYEQYF. The chain combines TRBV3-1 (or the pseudogene TRBV3-2) with TRBJ2-7; D gene uncertain. CDR1 is LGHDT and CDR2 is YNNKEL in the germline V gene (reference sequence). The germline V and J ends were trimmed by 3 bases and 0 bases, with 15 bases remaining between them. The CDR3 is made up of 16 amino acids.